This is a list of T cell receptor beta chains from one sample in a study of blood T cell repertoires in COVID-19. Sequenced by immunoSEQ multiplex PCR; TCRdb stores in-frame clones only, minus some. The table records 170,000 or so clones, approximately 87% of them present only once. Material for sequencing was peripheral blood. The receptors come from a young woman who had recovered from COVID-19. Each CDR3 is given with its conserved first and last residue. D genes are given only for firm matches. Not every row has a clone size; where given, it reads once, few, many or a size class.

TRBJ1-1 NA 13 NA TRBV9 CASSDSGRTEAFF TGTGCCAGCAGCGACAGCGGCAGGACTGAAGCTTTCTTT
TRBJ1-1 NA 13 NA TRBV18 CASSTTEFSRAFF TGTGCCAGCTCAACCACCGAATTTTCTAGGGCTTTCTTT
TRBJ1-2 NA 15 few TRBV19 CASSDGPPGLDGYTF TGTGCCAGTAGTGATGGCCCCCCGGGACTAGATGGCTACACCTTC
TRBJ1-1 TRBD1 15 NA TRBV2 CASKRAGGLNTEAFF TGTGCCAGCAAACGGGCAGGGGGTTTGAACACTGAAGCTTTCTTT
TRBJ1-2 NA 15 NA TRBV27 CASSPGQRLMDGYTF TGTGCCAGCAGTCCCGGACAGAGGCTAATGGATGGCTACACCTTC
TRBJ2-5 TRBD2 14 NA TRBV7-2 CASSFSGGKETQYF TGTGCCAGCAGCTTTAGCGGGGGGAAAGAGACCCAGTACTTC
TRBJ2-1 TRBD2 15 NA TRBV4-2 CASSPPGREAGEQFF TGTGCCAGCAGCCCGCCGGGGCGGGAGGCGGGTGAGCAGTTCTTC
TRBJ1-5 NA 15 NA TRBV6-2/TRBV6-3 CASSYGDLSNQPQHF TGTGCCAGCAGTTACGGGGACTTGAGCAATCAGCCCCAGCATTTT
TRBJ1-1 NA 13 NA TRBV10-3 CAISESMWGGAFF TGTGCCATCAGTGAGTCGATGTGGGGGGGCGCTTTCTTT
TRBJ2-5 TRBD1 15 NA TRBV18 CASSRQGKLIETQYF TGTGCCAGCTCAAGACAGGGTAAATTAATAGAGACCCAGTACTTC
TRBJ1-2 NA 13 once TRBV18 CASSPGPLYGYTF TGTGCCAGCTCACCAGGGCCCCTCTATGGCTACACCTTC
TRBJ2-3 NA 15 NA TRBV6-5 CASRGTNRGVDTQYF TGTGCCAGCAGGGGGACAAACCGCGGCGTAGATACGCAGTATTTT
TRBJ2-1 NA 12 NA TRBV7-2 CASSPQGNEQFF TGTGCCAGCAGCCCACAGGGCAATGAGCAGTTCTTC
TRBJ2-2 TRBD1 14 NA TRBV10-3 CATNRGTNTGELFF TGTGCCACAAACAGGGGCACGAACACCGGGGAGCTGTTTTTT
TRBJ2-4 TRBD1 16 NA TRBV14 CASSHRGPLAKNIQYF TGTGCCAGCAGCCATAGGGGGCCGCTAGCCAAAAACATTCAGTACTTC
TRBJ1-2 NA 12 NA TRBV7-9 CASTAPEDGYTF TGTGCCAGCACAGCTCCCGAAGATGGCTACACCTTC
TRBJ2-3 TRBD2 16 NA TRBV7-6 CASSLGLAGGIDTQYF TGTGCCAGCAGTCTTGGACTAGCGGGTGGTATAGATACGCAGTATTTT
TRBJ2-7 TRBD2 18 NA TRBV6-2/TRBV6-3 CASSWGTSYLEWSYEQYF TGTGCCAGCAGTTGGGGGACTAGCTATTTGGAGTGGTCCTACGAGCAGTACTTC
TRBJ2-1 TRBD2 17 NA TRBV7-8 CASSFVAGGGSYNEQFF TGTGCCAGCAGCTTCGTAGCGGGGGGCGGGTCCTACAATGAGCAGTTCTTC
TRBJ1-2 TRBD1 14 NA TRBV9 CASSVGDSLYGYTF TGTGCCAGCAGCGTAGGGGACAGCTTGTATGGCTACACCTTC
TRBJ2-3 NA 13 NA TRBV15 CATSKGWADTQYF TGTGCCACCAGTAAGGGGTGGGCAGATACGCAGTATTTT
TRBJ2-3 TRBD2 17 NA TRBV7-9 CASSPRASGGATDTQYF TGTGCCAGCAGCCCGCGGGCTAGCGGGGGGGCCACAGATACGCAGTATTTT
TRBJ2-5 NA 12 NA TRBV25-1 CASSAERETQYF TGTGCCAGTAGCGCCGAACGCGAGACCCAGTACTTC
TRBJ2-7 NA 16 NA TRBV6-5 CASSYSTRARVGEQYF TGTGCCAGCAGTTACTCGACGAGGGCTCGGGTGGGGGAGCAGTACTTC
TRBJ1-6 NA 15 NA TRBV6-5 CASSYSIQQDSPLHF TGTGCCAGCAGTTACTCGATACAGCAGGATTCACCCCTCCACTTT
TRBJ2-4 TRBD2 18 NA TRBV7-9 CASSLASGASRAKNIQYF TGTGCCAGCAGCTTAGCTAGCGGGGCAAGTAGAGCCAAAAACATTCAGTACTTC
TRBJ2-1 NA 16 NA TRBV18 CASSPGLPGVRDEQFF TGTGCCAGCTCACCCGGCCTCCCAGGGGTTCGCGATGAGCAGTTCTTC
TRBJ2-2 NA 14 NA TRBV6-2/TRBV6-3 CASSYGRDTGELFF TGTGCCAGCAGTTACGGGCGGGACACCGGGGAGCTGTTTTTT